The rows below give T cell receptor beta chains drawn from one sample of a study of blood T cell repertoires in COVID-19. Some clones are missing from TCRdb's copy, which holds only in-frame ones; the method was immunoSEQ multiplex PCR. The table lists 400,000 or so clones, around 87% of them singletons. The sample consisted of PBMCs or T cells enriched from blood (not recorded which). These receptors were collected from a man under 40 who had recovered from COVID-19. Both conserved end residues are trimmed from each CDR3.

V: TRBV9
J: TRBJ1-1
CDR3: ASSVGQINTEAF

V: TRBV30
J: TRBJ1-1
CDR3: AWSGGTTVAF

V: TRBV28
J: TRBJ2-5
CDR3: ASSLSPTDRGQETQY

V: TRBV7-3
J: TRBJ1-1
CDR3: ASSSQGDMNTEAF

V: TRBV11-3
J: TRBJ2-5
CDR3: ASSLGHYETQY

V: TRBV6-5
J: TRBJ2-7
CDR3: ASRRLAATYEQY

V: TRBV24-1
J: TRBJ1-1
CDR3: ATREQGATEAF

V: TRBV2
J: TRBJ1-1
CDR3: ASRAGTLNTEAF

V: TRBV9
J: TRBJ2-1
CDR3: ASSVMPQGSEGEQF

V: TRBV4-1
J: TRBJ1-5
CDR3: ASSQDLLGPLSPGQPQH

V: TRBV3-1/TRBV3-2
J: TRBJ1-5
CDR3: ASSQDLRHSKPQH

V: TRBV18
J: TRBJ1-1
CDR3: ASSLTGAGEYTEAF

V: TRBV3-1/TRBV3-2
J: TRBJ2-7
CDR3: ASSQGSDYEQY

V: TRBV5-1
J: TRBJ2-7
CDR3: ASSLDRGGEQY

V: TRBV19
J: TRBJ1-5
CDR3: ASHRDRGDNQPQH

V: TRBV4-1
J: TRBJ2-2
CDR3: ASSHRDTSRTTGELF

V: TRBV12-3/TRBV12-4
J: TRBJ1-4
CDR3: ASSFSQGRKLF

V: TRBV11-2
J: TRBJ1-1
CDR3: ASSRYQGAYTEAF

V: TRBV19
J: TRBJ1-3
CDR3: ASKTSGASGNTIY

V: TRBV27
J: TRBJ2-7
CDR3: ASSMSSSFYEQY

V: TRBV7-9
J: TRBJ2-3
CDR3: ASSRGTDTQY

V: TRBV28
J: TRBJ1-5
CDR3: ASSLTGSNQPQH

V: TRBV15
J: TRBJ2-5
CDR3: ATSSRPQGAETQY

V: TRBV7-9
J: TRBJ2-5
CDR3: ASATQEGLGTQY

V: TRBV2
J: TRBJ1-5
CDR3: ASSEYTNQPQH

V: TRBV6-6
J: TRBJ2-7
CDR3: ASSSGSFYEQY

V: TRBV7-8
J: TRBJ2-5
CDR3: ASSASSGQETQY

V: TRBV11-2
J: TRBJ2-1
CDR3: ASSKRRGPYNEQF

V: TRBV7-9
J: TRBJ2-1
CDR3: ASSLVGGSSYNEQF

V: TRBV4-1
J: TRBJ2-5
CDR3: ASSQELSNQETQY

V: TRBV28
J: TRBJ2-7
CDR3: ASSWDRGSYEQY

V: TRBV7-9
J: TRBJ1-1
CDR3: ASSLTGGEGAF

V: TRBV29-1
J: TRBJ1-2
CDR3: SVPGHRGGYT

V: TRBV6-5
J: TRBJ2-2
CDR3: ASSWDSTYSTGELF

V: TRBV24-1
J: TRBJ2-7
CDR3: ATADRGRGEQY

V: TRBV28
J: TRBJ2-3
CDR3: ASSSTGEAQGTQY

V: TRBV5-1
J: TRBJ2-7
CDR3: ASSPTSGRTSYEQY

V: TRBV5-1
J: TRBJ2-5
CDR3: ASSIGHTEAETQY

V: TRBV19
J: TRBJ2-6
CDR3: ASSQGRVGANVLT

V: TRBV5-6
J: TRBJ2-7
CDR3: ASSLNTGTLSYEQY

V: TRBV18
J: TRBJ1-3
CDR3: ASSAGTGSGNTIY

V: TRBV11-2
J: TRBJ2-7
CDR3: ASSPQKGDEQY

V: TRBV5-1
J: TRBJ2-3
CDR3: ASSSRSSSTDTQY

V: TRBV28
J: TRBJ2-3
CDR3: ASSSGQDFTDTQY

V: TRBV6-5
J: TRBJ1-6
CDR3: ASSYSSSINSPLH

V: TRBV19
J: TRBJ2-6
CDR3: ASSTPRVPGANVLT

V: TRBV2
J: TRBJ2-2
CDR3: ASGDRNTGELF

V: TRBV27
J: TRBJ2-1
CDR3: AASPSGHNEQF